This TCR beta chain was captured by sequencing in a study of blood T cell repertoires in COVID-19. V trimming: 7 bases; J trimming: 0 bases; junction bases outside the gene matches: 11. Germline V gene lookup returns CDR1 SGHTA and CDR2 FQGNSA. This CDR3 spans 16 amino acids. This clone was counted between two and nine times. The protocol was immunoSEQ multiplex PCR, while the TCRdb copy is restricted to in-frame clones and leaves out a portion. Found here are some 74,000 clones, roughly 80% of them singletons; the top ten hold around 4.8%. The sequenced material came from peripheral blood. This receptor was taken from an elderly woman with active or convalescent COVID-19. V and J are TRBV7-2 and TRBJ1-1, with 7 bases identical to TRBD1. The CDR3 region is CASNERAGGMNTEAFF. In DNA, the CDR3 is TGTGCCAGCAACGAACGGGCAGGGGGGATGAACACTGAAGCTTTCTTT.